Reported below is one T cell receptor beta chain. This sample is drawn from a study of shared clonotypes between healthy human individuals. The method was immunoSEQ multiplex PCR; TCRdb's version includes in-frame clones alone and lacks a portion of them. The table shows roughly 2 million clones, with 85% to 95% occurring only once. The origin of this receptor is a man aged 18 to 30 in good health. The specimen sequenced was naive CD4+ T cells sorted from blood. Stated subset: CD45RA+ positively selected.

CDR3 in amino acids: CASSTGLGLNEQFF. The CDR3 region has the DNA TGTGCCAGCAGCACCGGACTAGGCCTCAATGAGCAGTTCTTC. This chain connects TRBV7-2 to TRBJ2-1; TRBD2 agrees at 7 bases. CDR3 length: 14 residues. Germline trimming cut 5 bases from V and 6 bases from J; bases unmatched to any gene: 7. CDR1 is SGHTA, CDR2 FQGNSA, per germline.